Detailed here is one T cell receptor beta chain. Its target is unknown. Naive CD8 cells were CD45RO-negative, positively selected for CCR7, excluding terminally differentiated effector memory CD45RA+ cells. The donors, healthy adults who were HIV-negative, had experienced no recent acute infections or vaccinations. The sample belongs to a study of shared clonotypes between healthy human individuals. In the study overall: In total, the donors were two women and a few men aged 18 to 49. Study conclusions and caveats: Non-shared clonotypes had lower generation probabilities than clonotypes shared by all four sorted-subset donors. Clonotype sharing among donors likely depends on sequencing depth.

Method: immunoSEQ multiplex PCR; TCRdb's copy keeps in-frame clones and lacks some. Here the sample spans 700,000 to 950,000 clones, 90% to 98% being singletons. Sequencing was carried out using naive CD8+ T cells sorted from blood. The clonotype originates from a man aged 25 to 45 in good health.

The CDR3 DNA follows: TGCAGCGCCGAGGGACTAGCGAGCGATGAGCAGTTCTTC. This gives the protein CSAEGLASDEQFF. V usage is TRBV29-1 and J usage is TRBJ2-1, with 10 bases lining up with TRBD2. CDR3 length equals 13 residues. Germline CDR1 reads SQVTM; CDR2 reads ANQGSEA. Germline trimming cut 7 bases from V and 8 bases from J; bases unmatched to any gene: 8.